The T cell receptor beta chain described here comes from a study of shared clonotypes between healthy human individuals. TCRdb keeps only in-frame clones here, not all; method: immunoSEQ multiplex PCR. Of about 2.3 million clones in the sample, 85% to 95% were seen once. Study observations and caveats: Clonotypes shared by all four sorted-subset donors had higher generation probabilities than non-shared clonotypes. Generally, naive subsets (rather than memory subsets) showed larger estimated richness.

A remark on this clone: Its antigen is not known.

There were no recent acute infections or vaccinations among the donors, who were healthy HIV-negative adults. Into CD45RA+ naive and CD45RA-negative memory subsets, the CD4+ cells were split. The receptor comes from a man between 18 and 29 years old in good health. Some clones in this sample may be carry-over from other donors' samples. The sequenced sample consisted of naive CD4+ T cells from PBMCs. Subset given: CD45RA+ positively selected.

This CDR3 reads CASSYRGAAYNEQFF. The CDR3 DNA reads as TGTGCCAGCAGTTACCGGGGGGCCGCCTACAATGAGCAGTTCTTC. V is TRBV6-5 and J is TRBJ2-1, with D perhaps matching TRBD2 (7 bases). Deletions cut 2 bases from V and 2 bases from J, with 10 bases between. Germline V gene lookup returns CDR1 MNHEY and CDR2 SVGAGI. This CDR3 is 15 amino acids long.